A single sample is the source of the 10 T cell receptor beta chains below, sequenced in a study of blood T cell repertoires in COVID-19. Assay: immunoSEQ multiplex PCR; the TCRdb copy retains only in-frame clones and omits some. The data contain around 470,000 clones, about 91% of them singletons. Sequenced input: peripheral blood. Receptors originate from a man in his late teens or twenties with COVID-19, enrolled during active disease.

J is TRBJ1-5 and V is TRBV3-1 (or the pseudogene TRBV3-2); a possible D gene is TRBD1 (5 bases). The length of the CDR3 is 13 residues. CDR1 is LGHDT and CDR2 is YNNKEL in the germline V gene (reference sequence). V was pared by 4 bases and J by 6 bases, with 10 bases between. Here the CDR3 reads CASSRQGGQPQHF. In nucleotides, the CDR3 is TGTGCCAGCAGCCGGCAGGGTGGTCAGCCCCAGCATTTT.

This clone was counted once. The rearrangement links TRBV2 to TRBJ1-1; tentatively, D is TRBD1 (5 bases). The germline gives CDR1 SNHLY, CDR2 FYNNEI. CDR3 length: 14 residues. Trimming cost V 6 bases and J 1 base, with 12 bases left between them. CDR3 sequence reads: CASRGSTGNTEAFF. The CDR3 DNA is TGTGCCAGCAGGGGCTCTACAGGGAACACTGAAGCTTTCTTT.

The rearrangement joins TRBV20-1 to TRBJ2-1; 10 bases map to TRBD2. Losses at the gene ends were 3 bases for V and 4 bases for J; bases not matched to a gene: 9. This CDR3 region has 16 residues. In germline, CDR1 is DFQATT, CDR2 SNEGSKA (reference sequence). CDR3 DNA: TGCAGTGCTAGTCACAGCGGGGGGGCAGATTACAATGAGCAGTTCTTC. Translating gives CSASHSGGADYNEQFF.

V is TRBV5-1 and J is TRBJ1-1; 7 bases are shared with TRBD1. Germline CDR1 and CDR2: SGHRS and YFSETQ. V lost 4 bases to trimming and J lost 1 base; unmatched junction nucleotides: 4. There are 14 residues in the CDR3. The CDR3 DNA follows: TGCGCCAGCAGCCCGACAGGGCGGAACACTGAAGCTTTCTTT. Amino acids: CASSPTGRNTEAFF.

This clone has just one count. The J gene is TRBJ2-2, the V gene TRBV6-5; D gene uncertain. Germline CDR1 is MNHEY and CDR2 is SVGAGI. V dropped 0 bases and J dropped 6 bases, with 5 bases sitting between them. The length of the CDR3 is 13 residues. The CDR3 nucleotides read TGTGCCAGCAGTTACTCCGGTCCCGGGGAGCTGTTTTTT. This translates into CASSYSGPGELFF.

The V call is TRBV3-1 (or the pseudogene TRBV3-2), the J call TRBJ2-5, with 8 bases that match TRBD1. V shed 4 bases, J shed 1 base, and the junction held 5 bases outside the gene matches. The germline V gene has CDR1 LGHDT and CDR2 YNNKEL (reference sequence). The CDR3 is made up of 15 amino acids. CDR3 region: CASSRGTGLQETQYF. As DNA, the CDR3 is TGTGCCAGCAGCCGCGGGACAGGACTCCAAGAGACCCAGTACTTC.

The chain uses TRBV19 and TRBJ1-2; TRBD1 aligns across 9 bases. After removal of 3 bases from V and 8 bases from J, the junction contained 7 bases not matched to a gene. This CDR3 comprises 14 residues. CDR1 and CDR2 from the germline V gene are LNHDA and SQIVND (reference sequence). CDR3 in DNA: TGTGCCAGTAGTATGGGGACAGGGTGGGGCGGCTACACCTTC. Protein: CASSMGTGWGGYTF.

The chain is built from TRBV7-9 and TRBJ2-1; D remains unclear. Trimming left V 0 bases short and J 4 bases short, with 13 bases between. The length of the CDR3 is 16 residues. Germline lookup yields CDR1 SEHNR and CDR2 FQNEAQ (reference sequence). CDR3 nucleotides: TGTGCCAGCAGCTTAGCTAGCCCCAAGGTGTACAATGAGCAGTTCTTC. This sequence encodes CASSLASPKVYNEQFF.

The chain couples TRBV19 to TRBJ1-2, with D possibly matching TRBD1 (6 bases). V lost 4 bases to trimming and J lost 8 bases, with 17 bases between them. The CDR3 runs 14 residues. CDR1 is LNHDA, CDR2 SQIVND, per germline (reference sequence). The CDR3 region has the DNA TGTGCCAGTAGTAAGGCCGGGGCAGGGGAAGGCTACACCTTC. Protein: CASSKAGAGEGYTF.

The rearrangement uses TRBV19 and TRBJ2-2; 9 bases are shared with TRBD1. This CDR3 has 19 residues. V lost 2 bases to trimming and J lost 3 bases; unmatched junction nucleotides: 13. Per the germline V gene, CDR1 is LNHDA and CDR2 is SQIVND (reference sequence). The DNA for the CDR3 is TGTGCCAGTAGTATATATCCCCCGGGACAGGGAATTGACACCGGGGAGCTGTTTTTT. It yields the protein CASSIYPPGQGIDTGELFF.